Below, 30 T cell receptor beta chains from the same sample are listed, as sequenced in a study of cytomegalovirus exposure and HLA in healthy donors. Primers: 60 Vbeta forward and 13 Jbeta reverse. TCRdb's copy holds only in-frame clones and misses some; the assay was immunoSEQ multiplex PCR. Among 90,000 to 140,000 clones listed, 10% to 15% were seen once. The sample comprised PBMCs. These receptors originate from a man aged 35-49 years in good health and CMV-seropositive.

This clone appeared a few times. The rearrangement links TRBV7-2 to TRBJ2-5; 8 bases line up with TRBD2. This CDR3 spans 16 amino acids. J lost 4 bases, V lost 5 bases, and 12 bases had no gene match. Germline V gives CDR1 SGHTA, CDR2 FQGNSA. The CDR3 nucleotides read TGTGCCAGCAGCCCTGGAGGGGGACTAGGACGAGAGACCCAGTACTTC. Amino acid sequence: CASSPGGGLGRETQYF.

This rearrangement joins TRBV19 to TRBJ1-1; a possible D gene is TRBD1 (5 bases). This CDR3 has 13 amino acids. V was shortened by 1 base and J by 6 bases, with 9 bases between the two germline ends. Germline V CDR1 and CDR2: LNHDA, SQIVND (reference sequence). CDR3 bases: TGTGCCAGTAGTATAGGTACAGGCGCTGAAGCTTTCTTT. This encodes CASSIGTGAEAFF.

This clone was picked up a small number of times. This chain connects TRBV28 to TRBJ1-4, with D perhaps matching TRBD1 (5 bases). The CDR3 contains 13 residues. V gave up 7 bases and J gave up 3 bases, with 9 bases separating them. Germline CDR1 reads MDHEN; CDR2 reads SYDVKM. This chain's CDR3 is CASTQVPNEKLFF. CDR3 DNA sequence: TGTGCCAGCACACAGGTTCCTAATGAAAAACTGTTTTTT. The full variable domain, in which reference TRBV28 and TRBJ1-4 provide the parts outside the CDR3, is DVKVTQSSRYLVKRTGEKVFLECVQDMDHENMFWYRQDPGLGLRLIYFSYDVKMKEKGDIPEGYSVSREKKERFSLILESASTNQTSMYLCASTQVPNEKLFFGSGTQLSVL.

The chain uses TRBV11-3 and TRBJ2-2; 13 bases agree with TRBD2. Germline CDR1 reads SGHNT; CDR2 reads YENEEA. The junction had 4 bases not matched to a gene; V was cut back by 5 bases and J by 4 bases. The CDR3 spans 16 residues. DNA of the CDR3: TGTGCCAGCAGCACACTAGCGGGAGGGGTCACCGGGGAGCTGTTTTTT. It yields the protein CASSTLAGGVTGELFF.

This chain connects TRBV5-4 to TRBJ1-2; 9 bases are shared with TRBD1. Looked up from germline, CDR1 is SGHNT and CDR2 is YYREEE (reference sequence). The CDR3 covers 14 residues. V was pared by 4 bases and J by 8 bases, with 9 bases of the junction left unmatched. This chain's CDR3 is CASSTGTGSRGYTF. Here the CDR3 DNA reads TGTGCCAGCAGCACCGGGACAGGGTCACGCGGCTACACCTTC. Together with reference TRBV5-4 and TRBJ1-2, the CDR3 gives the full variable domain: ETGVTQSPTHLIKTRGQQVTLRCSSQSGHNTVSWYQQALGQGPQFIFQYYREEENGRGNFPPRFSGLQFPNYSSELNVNALELDDSALYLCASSTGTGSRGYTFGSGTRLTVV.

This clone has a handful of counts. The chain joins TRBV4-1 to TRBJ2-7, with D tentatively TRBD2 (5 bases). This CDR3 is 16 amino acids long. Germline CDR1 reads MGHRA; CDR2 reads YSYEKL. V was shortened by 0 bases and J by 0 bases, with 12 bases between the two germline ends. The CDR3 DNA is TGCGCCAGCAGCCAAGATCGTGGTGGGAGCTCCTACGAGCAGTACTTC. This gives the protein CASSQDRGGSSYEQYF.

The CDR3 here is CASSSSQIGRDSYNEQFF. DNA of the CDR3: TGTGCCAGCAGCTCAAGTCAAATAGGCCGGGACTCCTACAATGAGCAGTTCTTC. The rearrangement links TRBV7-9 to TRBJ2-1; tentative D call: TRBD2 (5 bases). Trimming stripped 4 bases from V and 0 bases from J, with 19 bases between. The CDR3 runs 18 residues. Germline V gives CDR1 SEHNR, CDR2 FQNEAQ (reference sequence). The full variable domain, in which reference TRBV7-9 and TRBJ2-1 provide the parts outside the CDR3, is DTGVSQNPRHKITKRGQNVTFRCDPISEHNRLYWYRQTLGQGPEFLTYFQNEAQLEKSRLLSDRFSAERPKGSFSTLEIQRTEQGDSAMYLCASSSSQIGRDSYNEQFFGPGTRLTVL.

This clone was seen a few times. DNA for the CDR3: TGCGCCAGCAGGCTGGACAGGGCTAACTATGGCTACACCTTC. Protein: CASRLDRANYGYTF. V usage is TRBV10-2 and J usage is TRBJ1-2; 8 bases fit TRBD1. After removal of 6 bases from V and 0 bases from J, the junction contained 3 bases not matched to a gene. This CDR3 region has 14 residues. Germline V gene sequence: CDR1 WSHSY, CDR2 SAAADI.

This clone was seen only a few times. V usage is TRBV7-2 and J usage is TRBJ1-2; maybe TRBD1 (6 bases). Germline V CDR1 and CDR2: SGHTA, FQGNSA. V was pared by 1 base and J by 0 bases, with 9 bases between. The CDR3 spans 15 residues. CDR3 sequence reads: CASSLEQGSNYGYTF. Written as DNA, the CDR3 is TGTGCCAGCAGCTTAGAACAGGGATCTAACTATGGCTACACCTTC.

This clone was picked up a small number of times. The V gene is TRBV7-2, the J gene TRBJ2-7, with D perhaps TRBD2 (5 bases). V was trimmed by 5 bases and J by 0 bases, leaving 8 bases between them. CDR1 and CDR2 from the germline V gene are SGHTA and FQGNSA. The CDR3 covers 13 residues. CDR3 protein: CASSTGSSYEQYF. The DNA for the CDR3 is TGTGCCAGCAGCACGGGGAGCTCCTACGAGCAGTACTTC.

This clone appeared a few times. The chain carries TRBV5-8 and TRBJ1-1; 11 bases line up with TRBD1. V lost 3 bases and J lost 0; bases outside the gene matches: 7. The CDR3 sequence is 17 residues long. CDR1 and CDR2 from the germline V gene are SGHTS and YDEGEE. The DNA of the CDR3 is TGTGCCAGCAGCTCTGGACAGGGGGCAAGGGTGAACACTGAAGCTTTCTTT. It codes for CASSSGQGARVNTEAFF.

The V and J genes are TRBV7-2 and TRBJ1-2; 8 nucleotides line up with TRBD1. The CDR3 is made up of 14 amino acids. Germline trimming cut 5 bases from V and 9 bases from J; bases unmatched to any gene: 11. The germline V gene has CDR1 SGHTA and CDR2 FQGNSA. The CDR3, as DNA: TGTGCCAGCAGCATGGGACAGGCCCACGGTAGCTACACCTTC. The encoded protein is CASSMGQAHGSYTF.

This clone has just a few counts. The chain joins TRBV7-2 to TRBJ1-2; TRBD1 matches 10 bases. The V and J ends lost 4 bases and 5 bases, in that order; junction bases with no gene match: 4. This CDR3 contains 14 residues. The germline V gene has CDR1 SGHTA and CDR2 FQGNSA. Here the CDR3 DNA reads TGTGCCAGCAGCTCCCAGGGACAGGGGTATGGCTACACCTTC. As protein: CASSSQGQGYGYTF. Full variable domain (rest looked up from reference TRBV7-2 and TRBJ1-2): GAGVSQSPSNKVTEKGKDVELRCDPISGHTALYWYRQSLGQGLEFLIYFQGNSAPDKSGLPSDRFSAERTGGSVSTLTIQRTQQEDSAVYLCASSSQGQGYGYTFGSGTRLTVV.

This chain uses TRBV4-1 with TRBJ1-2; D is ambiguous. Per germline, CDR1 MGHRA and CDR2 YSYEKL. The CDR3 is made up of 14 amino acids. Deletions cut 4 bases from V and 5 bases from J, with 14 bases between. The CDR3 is CASSRIPGGYGYTF. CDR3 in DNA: TGCGCCAGCAGCCGTATCCCGGGCGGGTATGGCTACACCTTC.

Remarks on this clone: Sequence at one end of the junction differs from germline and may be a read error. This CDR3 is CASSALTGGRVPF. CDR3 bases: TGTGCCAGCAGCGCTCTAACAGGGGGGAGGGTCCCCTTC. This chain uses TRBV9 with TRBJ1-2; 8 bases line up with TRBD1. The CDR3 has 13 residues. Germline CDR1 is SGDLS and CDR2 is YYNGEE.

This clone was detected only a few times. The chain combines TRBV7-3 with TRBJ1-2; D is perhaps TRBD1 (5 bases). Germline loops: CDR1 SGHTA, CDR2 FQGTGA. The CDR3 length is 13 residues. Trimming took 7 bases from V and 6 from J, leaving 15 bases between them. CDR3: CASTLPGVHGYTF. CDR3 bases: TGTGCCAGCACCCTACCGGGGGTACATGGCTACACCTTC.

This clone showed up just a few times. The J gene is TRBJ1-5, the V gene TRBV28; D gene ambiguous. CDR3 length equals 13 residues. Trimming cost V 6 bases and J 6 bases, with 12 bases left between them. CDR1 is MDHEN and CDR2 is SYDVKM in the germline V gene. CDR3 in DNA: TGTGCCAGCAGCCTAGACGGGGTTCAGCCCCAGCATTTT. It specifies CASSLDGVQPQHF.

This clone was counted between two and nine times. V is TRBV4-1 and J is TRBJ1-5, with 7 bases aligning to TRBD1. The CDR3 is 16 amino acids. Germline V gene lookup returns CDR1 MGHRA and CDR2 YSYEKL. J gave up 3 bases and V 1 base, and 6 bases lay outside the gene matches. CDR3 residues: CASSQGAGGDNQPQHF. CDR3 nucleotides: TGCGCCAGCAGCCAAGGGGCAGGGGGAGACAATCAGCCCCAGCATTTT.

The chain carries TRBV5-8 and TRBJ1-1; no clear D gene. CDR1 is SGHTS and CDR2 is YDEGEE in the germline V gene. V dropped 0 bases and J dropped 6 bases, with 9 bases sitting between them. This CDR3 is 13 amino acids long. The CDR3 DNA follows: TGTGCCAGCAGCTTGGTCCACGCGGCTGAAGCTTTCTTT. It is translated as CASSLVHAAEAFF.

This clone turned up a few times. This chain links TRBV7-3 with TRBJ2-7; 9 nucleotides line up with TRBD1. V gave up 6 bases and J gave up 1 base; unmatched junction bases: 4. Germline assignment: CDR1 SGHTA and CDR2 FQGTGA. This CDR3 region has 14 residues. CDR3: CASRSGQGSYEQYF. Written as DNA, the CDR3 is TGTGCCAGCAGGTCGGGACAGGGATCCTACGAGCAGTACTTC.

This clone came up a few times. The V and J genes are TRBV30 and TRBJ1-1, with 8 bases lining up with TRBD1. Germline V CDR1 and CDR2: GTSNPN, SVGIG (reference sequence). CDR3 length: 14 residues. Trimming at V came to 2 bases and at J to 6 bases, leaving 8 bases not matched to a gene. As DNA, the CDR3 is TGTGCCTGGAGTCCACGACAGGGGTGGTCTGAAGCTTTCTTT. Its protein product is CAWSPRQGWSEAFF.

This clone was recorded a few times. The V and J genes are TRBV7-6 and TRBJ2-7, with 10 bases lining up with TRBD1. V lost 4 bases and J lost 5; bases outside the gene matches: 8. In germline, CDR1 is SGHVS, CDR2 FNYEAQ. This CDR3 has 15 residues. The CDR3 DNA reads TGTGCCAGCAGCTCGGGACAGGGGATCTTCGACGAGCAGTACTTC. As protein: CASSSGQGIFDEQYF.

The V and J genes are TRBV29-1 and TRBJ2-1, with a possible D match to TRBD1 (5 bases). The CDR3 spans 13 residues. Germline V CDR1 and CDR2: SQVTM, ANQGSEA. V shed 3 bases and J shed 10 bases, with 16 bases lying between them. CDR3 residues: CSVDREAPGEQFF. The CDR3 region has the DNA TGCAGCGTTGACAGGGAAGCCCCAGGGGAGCAGTTCTTC.

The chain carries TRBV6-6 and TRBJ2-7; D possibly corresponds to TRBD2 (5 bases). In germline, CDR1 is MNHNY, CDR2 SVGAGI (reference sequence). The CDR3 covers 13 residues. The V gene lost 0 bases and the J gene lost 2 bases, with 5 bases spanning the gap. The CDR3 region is CASSYSGAYEQYF. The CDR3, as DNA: TGTGCCAGCAGTTACTCCGGGGCCTACGAGCAGTACTTC.

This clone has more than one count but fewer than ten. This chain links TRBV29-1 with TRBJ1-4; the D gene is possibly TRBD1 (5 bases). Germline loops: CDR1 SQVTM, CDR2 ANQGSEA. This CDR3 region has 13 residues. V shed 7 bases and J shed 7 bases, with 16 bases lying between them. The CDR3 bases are TGCAGCGCCGCAAGGGGTTCGGTTGAAAAACTGTTTTTT. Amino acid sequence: CSAARGSVEKLFF.

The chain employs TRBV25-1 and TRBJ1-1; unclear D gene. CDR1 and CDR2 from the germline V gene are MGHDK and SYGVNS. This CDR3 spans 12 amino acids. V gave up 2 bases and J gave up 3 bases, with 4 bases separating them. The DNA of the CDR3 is TGTGCCAGCAGTGAACGCGACACTGAAGCTTTCTTT. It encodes CASSERDTEAFF. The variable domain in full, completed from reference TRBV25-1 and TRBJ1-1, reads EADIYQTPRYLVIGTGKKITLECSQTMGHDKMYWYQQDPGMELHLIHYSYGVNSTEKGDLSSESTVSRIRTEHFPLTLESARPSHTSQYLCASSERDTEAFFGQGTRLTVV.

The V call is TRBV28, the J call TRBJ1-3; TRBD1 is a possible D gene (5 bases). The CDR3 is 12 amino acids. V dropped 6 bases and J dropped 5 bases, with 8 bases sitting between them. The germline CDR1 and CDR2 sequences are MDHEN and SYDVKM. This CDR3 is CASSSGRNTIYF. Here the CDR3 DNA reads TGTGCCAGCAGCTCAGGGAGAAACACCATATATTTT.

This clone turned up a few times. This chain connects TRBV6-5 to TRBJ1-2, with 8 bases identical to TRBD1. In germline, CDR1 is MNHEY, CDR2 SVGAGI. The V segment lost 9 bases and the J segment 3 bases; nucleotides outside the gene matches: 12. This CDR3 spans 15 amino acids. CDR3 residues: CARKRTGPPHYGYTF. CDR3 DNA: TGTGCCAGAAAGAGGACAGGGCCCCCGCACTATGGCTACACCTTC.

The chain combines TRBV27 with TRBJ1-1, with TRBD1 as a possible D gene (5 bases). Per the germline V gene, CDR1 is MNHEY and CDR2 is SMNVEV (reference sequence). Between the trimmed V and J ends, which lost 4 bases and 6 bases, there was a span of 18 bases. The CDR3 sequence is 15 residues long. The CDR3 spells CASSSSLTVSAEAFF. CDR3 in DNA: TGTGCCAGCAGTTCTTCCTTGACAGTTTCGGCTGAAGCTTTCTTT.

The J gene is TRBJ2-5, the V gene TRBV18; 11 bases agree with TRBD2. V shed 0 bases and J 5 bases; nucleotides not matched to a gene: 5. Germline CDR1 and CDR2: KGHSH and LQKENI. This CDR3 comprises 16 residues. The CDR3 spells CASSPPISGRGETQYF. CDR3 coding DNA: TGTGCCAGCTCACCACCGATTAGCGGGAGGGGGGAGACCCAGTACTTC.